The rows below give T cell receptor beta chains drawn from one sample of a study of CD4 T cells in relation to SARS-CoV-2 and coronaviruses. Which antigens these TCRs recognize remains unknown. The assay was immunoSEQ multiplex PCR, and TCRdb's table has in-frame clones only and misses some. The table lists tens of thousands of clones, 72% of them singletons, with approximately 16% in the top ten. Sequences were obtained from CD4+ T cells from PBMCs, cultured in vitro. The receptors shown here come from a human donor in good health. The CDR3 runs from the conserved cysteine through the conserved F or W. D genes are given only for firm matches. Rows give clone size only sometimes, using once, few, many, or a class for an expanded clone.

-	TRBV19	TRBJ2-2	-	CASSIEGPNTGELFF	TGTGCCAGTAGTATAGAAGGACCAAACACCGGGGAGCTGTTTTTT
TRBD1	TRBV11-2	TRBJ1-2	-	CASSLGQGASWGYTF	TGTGCCAGCAGCTTAGGGCAGGGGGCCTCCTGGGGCTACACCTTC
TRBD2	TRBV3-1/TRBV3-2	TRBJ2-1	-	CASSQVLAGGYNEQFF	TGTGCCAGCAGCCAAGTGTTAGCGGGAGGCTACAATGAGCAGTTCTTC
TRBD2	TRBV4-1	TRBJ2-2	few	CASSQGRGTRALNTGELFF	TGCGCCAGCAGCCAAGGTCGTGGGACTAGGGCTCTGAACACCGGGGAGCTGTTTTTT
TRBD1	TRBV4-3	TRBJ1-2	-	CASSQTGVNYGYTF	TGCGCCAGCAGCCAGACAGGGGTAAACTATGGCTACACCTTC
-	TRBV19	TRBJ2-5	-	CASSIVTGAGETQYF	TGTGCCAGTAGTATAGTTACGGGGGCTGGGGAGACCCAGTACTTC
TRBD2	TRBV30	TRBJ2-2	-	CARSGGINTGELFF	TGTGCCCGAAGCGGGGGGATTAACACCGGGGAGCTGTTTTTT
TRBD1	TRBV27	TRBJ1-2	-	CASSLAGGGNDYTF	TGTGCCAGCAGTTTAGCAGGGGGAGGTAATGACTACACCTTC
-	TRBV7-2	TRBJ2-5	once	CASSAEVQETQYF	TGTGCCAGCAGCGCGGAAGTTCAAGAGACCCAGTACTTC
-	TRBV20-1	TRBJ1-1	-	CRLGAGTEAFF	TGCAGGCTAGGGGCGGGAACTGAAGCTTTCTTT
TRBD2	TRBV7-8	TRBJ2-3	-	CASSLPQRDVGDTQYF	TGTGCCAGCAGCTTACCCCAGCGGGATGTCGGAGATACGCAGTATTTT
-	TRBV27	TRBJ1-3	-	CASSSWGSGNTIYF	TGTGCCAGCAGTTCCTGGGGGTCTGGAAACACCATATATTTT
-	TRBV19	TRBJ1-5	-	CASSARTERSNQPQHF	TGTGCCAGTAGTGCAAGGACAGAAAGGTCCAATCAGCCCCAGCATTTT
-	TRBV13	TRBJ2-1	-	CASSRRDGSSYNEQFF	TGTGCCAGCAGCCGTCGTGATGGGAGCTCCTACAATGAGCAGTTCTTC
-	TRBV7-2	TRBJ2-2	-	CASSLGRNTGELFF	TGTGCCAGCAGCTTAGGGCGGAACACCGGGGAGCTGTTTTTT
TRBD2	TRBV29-1	TRBJ2-5	-	CSSRTSGETQYF	TGCAGCTCGCGGACTAGCGGAGAGACCCAGTACTTC
TRBD1	TRBV5-1	TRBJ2-5	few	CASGVLDREEETQYF	TGCGCCAGCGGCGTACTGGACAGGGAGGAGGAGACCCAGTACTTC
-	TRBV14	TRBJ1-1	-	CASSQGSGLWTEAFF	TGTGCCAGCAGCCAAGGATCCGGGTTATGGACTGAAGCTTTCTTT
-	TRBV5-1	TRBJ2-2	few	CASSLYVTRTGELFF	TGCGCCAGCAGCCTGTACGTGACCCGGACCGGGGAGCTGTTTTTT
-	TRBV6-5	TRBJ1-6	-	CASSYLGLYSPLHF	TGTGCCAGCAGTTACTTAGGACTCTATTCACCCCTCCACTTT
-	TRBV2	TRBJ1-1	-	CASRDSRNTEAFF	TGTGCCAGCAGGGATTCCCGGAACACTGAAGCTTTCTTT
-	TRBV5-1	TRBJ2-7	-	CASSSTDYYEQYF	TGCGCCAGCAGCTCTACCGACTACTACGAGCAGTACTTC
-	TRBV14	TRBJ2-1	once	CASSQASLKNEQFF	TGTGCCAGCAGCCAAGCGTCCCTGAAAAATGAGCAGTTCTTC
-	TRBV5-5	TRBJ1-1	few	CASSLIPENTEAFF	TGTGCCAGCAGCTTGATCCCGGAGAACACTGAAGCTTTCTTT
-	TRBV23-1	TRBJ2-3	-	CASKVTDTQYF	TGCGCCAGCAAAGTTACAGATACGCAGTATTTT
-	TRBV4-3	TRBJ2-7	-	CASSQDHTYEQYF	TGCGCCAGCAGCCAAGATCACACCTACGAGCAGTACTTC
-	TRBV12-3/TRBV12-4	TRBJ1-1	-	CASKRWEDTEAFF	TGTGCCAGCAAGAGGTGGGAGGACACTGAAGCTTTCTTT
-	TRBV30	TRBJ1-1	-	CAWSVLSGTEAFF	TGTGCCTGGAGTGTCCTTTCCGGGACTGAAGCTTTCTTT
-	TRBV7-9	TRBJ2-7	-	CASSLDVGEQYF	TGTGCCAGCAGCTTAGATGTCGGCGAGCAATACTTC
TRBD1	TRBV2	TRBJ2-3	-	CASSVQGSRTDTQYF	TGTGCCAGCAGTGTACAGGGGTCTCGCACAGATACGCAGTATTTT
-	TRBV18	TRBJ1-4	-	CASSPVPLGATNEKLFF	TGTGCCAGCTCACCGGTTCCCCTAGGTGCAACTAATGAAAAACTGTTTTTT
-	TRBV12-3/TRBV12-4	TRBJ2-3	few	CASSSPPTDTQYF	TGTGCCAGCAGCTCCCCTCCTACAGATACGCAGTATTTT
-	TRBV7-2	TRBJ2-3	-	CASSRGPGTDTQYF	TGTGCCAGCAGCCGGGGCCCCGGCACAGATACGCAGTATTTT
-	TRBV19	TRBJ1-3	-	CASSMGLGGPGNTIYF	TGTGCCAGTAGTATGGGGCTTGGGGGGCCTGGAAACACCATATATTTT
-	TRBV18	TRBJ2-7	-	CASSPEEGGYEQYF	TGTGCCAGCTCACCAGAGGAAGGAGGCTACGAGCAGTACTTC
-	TRBV6-1	TRBJ1-5	-	CASSEVAGPQHF	TGTGCCAGCAGTGAAGTCGCTGGGCCCCAGCATTTT
TRBD1	TRBV19	TRBJ2-7	-	CASSIRAGGTYEQYF	TGTGCCAGTAGTATCCGGGCAGGGGGAACCTACGAGCAGTACTTC
-	TRBV10-3	TRBJ2-1	-	CAIRPTGEVYNEQFF	TGTGCCATCAGACCGACAGGCGAGGTCTACAATGAGCAGTTCTTC
-	TRBV7-6	TRBJ1-3	-	CASSLEAGAGNTIYF	TGTGCCAGCAGCTTAGAAGCGGGGGCTGGAAACACCATATATTTT
TRBD2	TRBV5-4	TRBJ2-5	-	CASSSSGILQETQYF	TGTGCCAGCAGCTCTAGCGGGATCCTCCAAGAGACCCAGTACTTC
TRBD1	TRBV5-3	TRBJ2-3	-	CARSLVQGAAPRPTDTQYF	TGTGCCAGAAGCTTGGTTCAGGGGGCAGCCCCAAGGCCCACAGATACGCAGTATTTT
TRBD1	TRBV5-4	TRBJ1-1	-	CASSSTGGDTEAFF	TGTGCCAGCAGCTCAACAGGGGGGGACACTGAAGCTTTCTTT
TRBD1	TRBV5-1	TRBJ1-2	once	CASSPDRPGYTF	TGCGCCAGCAGCCCGGACAGGCCTGGCTACACCTTC
TRBD2	TRBV6-2/TRBV6-3	TRBJ2-3	once	CASSSTGLAGVTDTQYF	TGTGCCAGCAGTTCCACTGGACTAGCGGGGGTGACAGATACGCAGTATTTT
-	TRBV12-3/TRBV12-4	TRBJ2-1	few	CASSLTTRLGQFF	TGTGCCAGCAGTTTAACAACCCGTTTGGGGCAGTTCTTC
-	TRBV4-2	TRBJ2-7	few	CASRHGRRGGEQYF	TGTGCCAGCAGACACGGGCGTCGTGGGGGCGAGCAGTACTTC
TRBD2	TRBV25-1	TRBJ2-1	-	CASSEKSGVYNEQFF	TGTGCCAGCAGTGAAAAGAGCGGGGTATACAATGAGCAGTTCTTC
-	TRBV5-8	TRBJ1-4	-	CASSLVRATNEKLFF	TGTGCCAGCAGCTTGGTCCGGGCGACTAATGAAAAACTGTTTTTT
TRBD2	TRBV7-3	TRBJ2-1	-	CASSLLAGVYNEQFF	TGTGCCAGCAGCTTACTAGCGGGGGTATACAATGAGCAGTTCTTC
TRBD2	TRBV10-1	TRBJ2-1	-	CASSGTGTSPHNEQFF	TGCGCCAGCAGCGGGACCGGGACTAGTCCTCACAATGAGCAGTTCTTC
TRBD1	TRBV12-3/TRBV12-4	TRBJ2-7	-	CATGRDSSYEQYF	TGTGCCACCGGCCGGGACAGCTCCTACGAGCAGTACTTC